This T cell receptor beta chain appears in the sequencing data of a study of healthy donors' naive CD4 and CD8 T cells. The CDR3 sequence is 16 residues long. Germline V gene data show CDR1 as MNHNS and CDR2 as SASEGT. The V and J ends lost 1 base and 0 bases respectively, with 10 bases between them. A linear amplification protocol produced the TCR libraries from approximately 460 ng of total RNA. In TCRdb, the reads were re-called with MiXCR into one record per CDR3 protein. The sample lists 150,000 to 200,000 distinct CDR3 sequences; about four fifths were seen once. Source material: naive CD4+ and CD8+ T cells sorted from blood, pooled from several donors. The source of this sequence is a pool of human donors in good health; the sample pools cells from several healthy donors. The V gene is TRBV6-1, the J gene TRBJ1-5, with D unresolved. The CDR3 nucleotides are TGTGCCAGCAGTGAAGGGCCAAGCGTTAGCAATCAGCCCCAGCATTTT. It yields the protein CASSEGPSVSNQPQHF.